Each of the 13 T cell receptor beta chains below was sequenced from the same sample in a study of follicular helper T cells after annual influenza vaccination. Method: immunoSEQ multiplex PCR; TCRdb's copy keeps in-frame clones and lacks some. This sample has 9,500 to 15,000 clones, with approximately 80% found just once. Noted time point: 2015-2016 season, pre-vaccination. The input for sequencing was CXCR5+ CD38- circulating T follicular helper cells from blood, taken on the day of influenza vaccination. As for subset: circulating Tfh, non-naive CD4+CXCR5+PD-1+ (ICOS+CD38+ or ICOS-CD38-). The receptors here all came from an adult who received the influenza vaccine.

V is TRBV28 and J is TRBJ2-1; 10 bases match TRBD2. The CDR3 is 15 residues long. The trim removed 4 bases at V and 7 bases at J, leaving 7 bases unmatched. CDR1 and CDR2 (germline): MDHEN, SYDVKM. The CDR3 DNA follows: TGTGCCAGCAGTTCCTCTAGCGGGGGCTATAATGAGCAGTTCTTC. It translates to CASSSSSGGYNEQFF.

This clone was counted between two and nine times. This sequence joins TRBV2 and TRBJ1-1, with D maybe TRBD1 (5 bases). Germline V gene sequence: CDR1 SNHLY, CDR2 FYNNEI. The CDR3 spans 13 residues. The V end was cut by 5 bases, the J end by 1 base, with 8 bases between. The CDR3 DNA sequence: TGTGCCAGCAGTCTCCAGGGGAACACTGAAGCTTTCTTT. It translates to CASSLQGNTEAFF.

The chain couples TRBV11-2 to TRBJ2-1, with no clear D. Deletions cut 3 bases from V and 6 bases from J, with 12 bases between. The CDR3 sequence is 14 residues long. Germline-derived CDR1 and CDR2 are SGHAT and FQNNGV. For the CDR3, the DNA is TGTGCCAGCAGCTTCGCTCAAACGTCCAATGAGCAGTTCTTC. This codes for CASSFAQTSNEQFF.

The chain is built from TRBV2 and TRBJ2-2; possible D gene TRBD2, 5 bases. From germline, CDR1 is SNHLY and CDR2 FYNNEI. The V end was cut by 4 bases, the J end by 4 bases, with 7 bases between. CDR3 length: 13 amino acids. The CDR3 DNA sequence: TGTGCCAGCAGTGTACGGGGCACCGGGGAGCTGTTTTTT. Residues: CASSVRGTGELFF.

The chain employs TRBV18 and TRBJ1-5; D ambiguous. Germline V gene lookup returns CDR1 KGHSH and CDR2 LQKENI. The CDR3 extends over 15 amino acids. V was cut by 3 bases and J by 4 bases, with 13 bases left in between. The CDR3 nucleotides read TGTGCCAGCTCACCCTCAACCGGGAAAAATCAGCCCCAGCATTTT. Its protein is CASSPSTGKNQPQHF.

The chain joins TRBV29-1 to TRBJ2-3; D is possibly TRBD2 (6 bases). This CDR3 comprises 16 residues. In germline, CDR1 is SQVTM, CDR2 ANQGSEA. With 4 bases removed from V and 3 bases from J, the gap between germline ends came to 20 bases. CDR3 sequence reads: CSVARRGHGGTDTQYF. CDR3 sequence (DNA): TGCAGCGTTGCTCGACGGGGCCACGGAGGGACAGATACGCAGTATTTT.

V is TRBV30 and J is TRBJ1-1, with D uncertain. Trimming took 4 bases from V and 6 from J, leaving 15 bases between them. Per germline, CDR1 GTSNPN and CDR2 SVGIG (reference sequence). This CDR3 has 13 residues. CDR3 nucleotide sequence: TGTGCCTGGAACGGCGGAGTTCTTCCTGAAGCTTTCTTT. Protein sequence: CAWNGGVLPEAFF.

CDR3 bases: TGTGCCAGCAGACGGACAGGGAGGAACACCGGGGAGCTGTTTTTT. Protein product: CASRRTGRNTGELFF. V usage is TRBV28 and J usage is TRBJ2-2, with 8 bases fitting TRBD1. This CDR3 has 15 amino acids. Trimming cost V 6 bases and J 1 base; bases outside gene matches: 4. CDR1 MDHEN and CDR2 SYDVKM come from the germline V gene. The complete variable domain, with remaining parts taken from reference TRBV28 and TRBJ2-2, reads DVKVTQSSRYLVKRTGEKVFLECVQDMDHENMFWYRQDPGLGLRLIYFSYDVKMKEKGDIPEGYSVSREKKERFSLILESASTNQTSMYLCASRRTGRNTGELFFGEGSRLTVL.

The gene calls are TRBV19 and TRBJ2-3; TRBD1 agrees at 7 bases. The CDR3 covers 14 residues. The V segment lost 5 bases and the J segment 2 bases; nucleotides outside the gene matches: 4. The germline V gene encodes CDR1 LNHDA and CDR2 SQIVND (reference sequence). CDR3 sequence: CASSVGQNTDTQYF. The CDR3 coding sequence is TGTGCCAGTAGTGTGGGACAGAACACAGATACGCAGTATTTT.

This clone has only a few counts. V usage is TRBV19 and J usage is TRBJ2-2; D gene ambiguous. V was shortened by 4 bases and J by 6 bases, with 15 bases between the two germline ends. The CDR3 runs 15 residues. Germline V gene data show CDR1 as LNHDA and CDR2 as SQIVND (reference sequence). The CDR3 sequence: CASSKTPLGAGELFF. The CDR3 DNA sequence: TGTGCCAGTAGTAAAACACCTCTGGGCGCCGGGGAGCTGTTTTTT.

This clone has only a few counts. J is TRBJ2-6 and V is TRBV5-4, with 7 bases lining up with TRBD1. This CDR3 has 15 residues. Germline lookup yields CDR1 SGHNT and CDR2 YYREEE (reference sequence). V gave up 4 bases and J gave up 2 bases; unmatched junction bases: 3. This CDR3 reads CASSAGTAGANVLTF. CDR3 DNA sequence: TGTGCCAGCAGCGCCGGGACAGCTGGGGCCAACGTCCTGACTTTC.

The gene calls are TRBV5-1 and TRBJ2-5; D perhaps matches TRBD2 (5 bases). CDR3 length equals 13 residues. Trimming pared 0 bases from V and 4 bases from J, leaving 7 bases between. Germline V gene data show CDR1 as SGHRS and CDR2 as YFSETQ. The CDR3 bases are TGCGCCAGCAGCTTGGACAGCGGAGAGACCCAGTACTTC. Protein sequence: CASSLDSGETQYF.

The genes are TRBV18 and TRBJ2-1, with D perhaps matching TRBD2 (6 bases). Per germline, CDR1 KGHSH and CDR2 LQKENI. CDR3 size: 15 residues. Trimming stripped 0 bases from V and 10 bases from J, with 16 bases between. The CDR3 protein is CASSPPGTAEGEQFF. Written as DNA, the CDR3 is TGTGCCAGCTCACCACCCGGGACTGCCGAAGGGGAGCAGTTCTTC.